This T cell receptor beta chain was profiled in a study of CXCR3-negative and CXCR3-positive naive CD8 T cells. As for this clonotype: Antigen specificity is unknown.

Findings and limits, study-wide: High diversity, comparable across both naive subsets, contrasted with much lower diversity in memory CD8+ cells. More hydrophobic TRB CDR3s were found in CXCR3-positive naive cells than in CXCR3-negative naive cells.

Germline V gene data show CDR1 as ENHRY and CDR2 as SYGVKD. The CDR3 is 11 residues long. Through 5' RACE with UMI labels, the TRB cDNA libraries were prepared. TCRdb reprocessed the 5' RACE reads, keeping one entry per CDR3 protein, no DNA. The ten most abundant clones cover 2% to 3% of a sample with more than 6,000 distinct CDR3 sequences. The rearrangement uses TRBV10-3 and TRBJ2-7. The sample was naive CXCR3- CD8+ T cells from blood. As to subset: CD45RO-CCR7+CD27+CD95- naive CD8+ T cells lacking CXCR3 (TNR3-). The clonotype originates from a human donor in good health. Some clones in this sample may be carry-over from other donors' samples. This chain's CDR3 is CASQDTYEQYF.